The 17 T cell receptor beta chains below were found in one sample sequenced in a study of T cell responses to AZD1222 COVID-19 vaccine. TCRdb keeps only in-frame clones here, not all; method: immunoSEQ multiplex PCR. The sample has roughly 120,000 clones, around nine tenths seen once. The sequences come from peripheral blood, collected on day 0 of AZD1222 vaccination. The origin of the receptors is an adult in good health.

The V and J genes are TRBV28 and TRBJ1-3, with no clear D. Per germline, CDR1 MDHEN and CDR2 SYDVKM. The ends were cut back, 1 base at V and 0 bases at J, with 7 bases in the middle. The length of the CDR3 is 15 residues. The chain's CDR3 is CASSLLVSSGNTIYF. The CDR3 nucleotides are TGTGCCAGCAGTTTATTAGTCTCCTCTGGAAACACCATATATTTT.

The rearrangement uses TRBV9 and TRBJ1-2; no definite D call. V gave up 0 bases and J gave up 8 bases, with 14 bases separating them. Germline V gene lookup returns CDR1 SGDLS and CDR2 YYNGEE. The length of the CDR3 is 14 residues. This chain's CDR3 is CASSVGPPGRGYTF. The CDR3 nucleotides are TGTGCCAGCAGCGTAGGCCCCCCTGGACGGGGCTACACCTTC.

CDR3 in amino acids: CASSLIIDPGSYEQYF. The CDR3 bases are TGTGCCAGCAGCTTAATCATTGACCCGGGGTCTTACGAGCAGTACTTC. This sequence joins TRBV7-8 and TRBJ2-7; weak D call: TRBD2 (5 bases). The CDR3 runs to 16 residues. Germline CDR1 is SGHVS and CDR2 is FQNEAQ. Trimming cost V 2 bases and J 4 bases, with 18 bases left between them.

The V and J genes are TRBV12-3 or TRBV12-4 and TRBJ1-2; the D is unclear. This CDR3 has 12 amino acids. V lost 4 bases and J lost 5, with 8 bases in between. In nucleotides, the CDR3 is TGTGCCAGCAGTTCGGGATCTTATGGCTACACCTTC. Residues: CASSSGSYGYTF.

This sequence joins TRBV10-3 and TRBJ2-7, with D possibly being TRBD1 (6 bases). Deletions cut 0 bases from V and 0 bases from J, with 12 bases between. Germline CDR1 reads ENHRY; CDR2 reads SYGVKD. The CDR3 consists of 16 residues. DNA for the CDR3: TGTGCCATCAGTGAGTCGATCCTGACAGGCTCCTACGAGCAGTACTTC. Amino acids: CAISESILTGSYEQYF.

This clone was seen a few times. The V call is TRBV5-4, the J call TRBJ2-3, with a tentative D call TRBD2 (6 bases). Germline V CDR1 and CDR2: SGHNT, YYREEE (reference sequence). This CDR3 contains 15 residues. V lost 4 bases and J 1 base, leaving 13 bases between the germline ends. The CDR3 spells CASSPFGEGTDTQYF. The CDR3 DNA is TGTGCCAGCAGCCCCTTTGGGGAGGGCACAGATACGCAGTATTTT.

V and J are TRBV7-2 and TRBJ2-7; the D is unclear. V was clipped by 2 bases and J by 2 bases, with 13 bases between them. CDR1 SGHTA and CDR2 FQGNSA come from the germline V gene. The CDR3 totals 15 residues. The CDR3 DNA follows: TGTGCCAGCAGCTTATCTCTACCTCTCACCTACGAGCAGTACTTC. Translation gives CASSLSLPLTYEQYF.

The chain combines TRBV3-1 (or the pseudogene TRBV3-2) with TRBJ2-7; 13 bases align to TRBD2. The CDR3 extends over 15 amino acids. Germline V gene lookup returns CDR1 LGHDT and CDR2 YNNKEL (reference sequence). V was pared by 4 bases and J by 2 bases, with 2 bases of the junction left unmatched. CDR3 nucleotides: TGTGCCAGCAGCCTGGGGACTAGCGGGACCTACGAGCAGTACTTC. Translating gives CASSLGTSGTYEQYF.

The genes are TRBV18 and TRBJ1-2; D gene unclear. The CDR3 totals 14 residues. Deletions cut 0 bases from V and 8 bases from J, with 13 bases between. The germline V gene encodes CDR1 KGHSH and CDR2 LQKENI. CDR3 coding DNA: TGTGCCAGCTCACCACCCTCGGTTCTAGGAGGCTACACCTTC. Protein sequence: CASSPPSVLGGYTF.

The CDR3 protein is CASSYSKGQAYNEQFF. DNA of the CDR3: TGTGCCAGCAGTTACTCGAAGGGGCAGGCCTACAATGAGCAGTTCTTC. The chain carries TRBV6-5 and TRBJ2-1, with D perhaps matching TRBD1 (5 bases). This CDR3 has 16 amino acids. Deletions cut 0 bases from V and 2 bases from J, with 11 bases between. Per germline, CDR1 MNHEY and CDR2 SVGAGI.

The V gene is TRBV6-5, the J gene TRBJ1-2, with D hard to call. This CDR3 comprises 12 residues. Trimming cost V 7 bases and J 6 bases, with 12 bases left between them. Germline CDR1 and CDR2: MNHEY and SVGAGI. The CDR3 region has the DNA TGTGCCAGCAATCGGGTCGTAGATGGCTACACCTTC. Translating gives CASNRVVDGYTF.

The gene calls are TRBV5-4 and TRBJ1-1, with D perhaps TRBD1 (5 bases). CDR1 is SGHNT and CDR2 is YYREEE in the germline V gene (reference sequence). This CDR3 is 14 amino acids long. The germline V and J ends were trimmed by 4 bases and 8 bases, with 18 bases remaining between them. CDR3 protein: CASSRARGVSEAFF. In DNA, the CDR3 is TGTGCCAGCAGCCGGGCTCGAGGGGTCTCCGAAGCTTTCTTT.

This chain connects TRBV30 to TRBJ1-2; tentative D call: TRBD1 (6 bases). The CDR3 extends over 15 amino acids. With 3 bases removed from V and 0 bases from J, the gap between germline ends came to 14 bases. Germline CDR1 GTSNPN, CDR2 SVGIG (reference sequence). For the CDR3, the DNA is TGTGCCTGGAGACCTTTCAGGACAGCTAACTATGGCTACACCTTC. It is translated as CAWRPFRTANYGYTF. Full variable domain (remainder filled in from reference TRBV30 and TRBJ1-2): SQTIHQWPATLVQPVGSPLSLECTVEGTSNPNLYWYRQAAGRGLQLLFYSVGIGQISSEVPQNLSASRPQDRQFILSSKKLLLSDSGFYLCAWRPFRTANYGYTFGSGTRLTVV.

J is TRBJ2-7 and V is TRBV29-1, with 8 bases aligning to TRBD1. CDR1 is SQVTM, CDR2 ANQGSEA, per germline. The trim removed 2 bases at V and 9 bases at J, leaving 18 bases unmatched. This CDR3 has 16 residues. The CDR3 sequence: CSVELSVAGGQVAQYF. In DNA form, the CDR3 reads TGCAGCGTTGAACTCTCTGTGGCAGGGGGCCAGGTCGCGCAGTACTTC.

The chain has TRBV7-2 and TRBJ1-2; D is undetermined. The V and J ends lost 6 bases and 0 bases respectively, with 11 bases between them. This CDR3 spans 14 amino acids. Germline CDR1 and CDR2: SGHTA and FQGNSA. The CDR3 nucleotides read TGTGCCAGCAGTTTCGTACAACCTAACTATGGCTACACCTTC. Translating gives CASSFVQPNYGYTF.

This clone was seen only once. The chain uses TRBV29-1 and TRBJ1-4; possibly TRBD1 for D (5 bases). The germline V gene encodes CDR1 SQVTM and CDR2 ANQGSEA. With 7 bases removed from V and 4 bases from J, the gap between germline ends came to 13 bases. The CDR3 covers 13 residues. In DNA form, the CDR3 reads TGCAGCGCTCCGGGGGGAGATAATGAAAAACTGTTTTTT. This encodes CSAPGGDNEKLFF.

The genes are TRBV18 and TRBJ2-7; 10 bases align to TRBD1. In germline, CDR1 is KGHSH, CDR2 LQKENI. With V trimmed by 2 bases and J by 7 bases, 5 bases remained unmatched. The CDR3 is 14 residues long. This CDR3 reads CASSPGDRGLEQYF. The DNA for the CDR3 is TGTGCCAGCTCACCAGGGGACAGGGGACTTGAGCAGTACTTC.